These T cell receptor beta chains were read from a single sample in a study of cytomegalovirus exposure and HLA in healthy donors. TCRdb's table, derived via immunoSEQ multiplex PCR, lists solely in-frame clones and lacks some. The repertoire includes about 170,000 clones, roughly nine tenths of them detected once, and 4.2% sits in the top ten. Input material: PBMCs. The receptor set was obtained from a man aged 18-30 years in good health and CMV-seropositive. CDR3s include the opening cysteine and the closing phenylalanine or tryptophan. Clone size is shown for a subset of rows, as once, few, many or a class of expanded clone.

>TRBJ2-3|.|TRBV19
CASKVGLAGDSEYF
>TRBJ1-5|.|TRBV7-9
CASSTTTGYNQPQHF
>TRBJ2-7|.|TRBV5-1
CASSSGLAGAEQYF
>TRBJ1-2|once|TRBV11-2
CASSLDPGFYGYTF
>TRBJ2-1|once|TRBV19
CASSTYNEQFF
>TRBJ1-5|once|TRBV15
CATSREVAGAQPQHF
>TRBJ2-7|.|TRBV6-6
CASSYGGRRDEQYF
>TRBJ2-7|.|TRBV5-5
CASSARTSGDTPSYEQYF
>TRBJ1-2|.|TRBV6-5
CASSYSSGTLNYGYTF
>TRBJ1-4|.|TRBV7-9
CASSGREGEKLFF
>TRBJ2-7|few|TRBV15
CATSRGQSSSYEQYF
>TRBJ1-5|.|TRBV4-1
CASSQATGTPGFRQPQHF
>TRBJ1-2|once|TRBV7-3
CASSLSPGQGAYTF
>TRBJ2-5|.|TRBV30
CAWSVRLARQETQYF
>TRBJ2-5|.|TRBV7-8
CASSLSDRGLFRETQYF
>TRBJ2-2|.|TRBV9
CASSRGLAGETGELFF
>TRBJ2-7|.|TRBV19
CASSSKRGTYEQYF
>TRBJ2-3|.|TRBV12-5
CASGLGGLAPTDTQYF
>TRBJ2-7|.|TRBV27
CASSPRGTGGYEQYF
>TRBJ2-7|.|TRBV28
CASSSQNEQYF
>TRBJ2-7|.|TRBV15
CATSSGQGAQSYEQYF
>TRBJ1-5|once|TRBV19
CASSHRVGNQPQHF